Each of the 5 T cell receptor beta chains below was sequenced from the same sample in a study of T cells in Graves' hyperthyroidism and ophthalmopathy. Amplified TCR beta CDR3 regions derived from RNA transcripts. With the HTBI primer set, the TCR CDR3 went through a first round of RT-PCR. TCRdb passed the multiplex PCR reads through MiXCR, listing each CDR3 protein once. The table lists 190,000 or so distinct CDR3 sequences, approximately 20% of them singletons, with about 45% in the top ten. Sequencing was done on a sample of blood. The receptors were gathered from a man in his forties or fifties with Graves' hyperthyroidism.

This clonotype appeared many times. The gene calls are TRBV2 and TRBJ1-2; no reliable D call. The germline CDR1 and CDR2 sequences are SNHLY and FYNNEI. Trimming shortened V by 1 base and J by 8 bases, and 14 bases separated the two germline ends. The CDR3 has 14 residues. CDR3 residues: CASSEGPTLMGYTF. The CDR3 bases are TGTGCCAGCAGTGAAGGGCCGACACTGATGGGCTACACCTTC.

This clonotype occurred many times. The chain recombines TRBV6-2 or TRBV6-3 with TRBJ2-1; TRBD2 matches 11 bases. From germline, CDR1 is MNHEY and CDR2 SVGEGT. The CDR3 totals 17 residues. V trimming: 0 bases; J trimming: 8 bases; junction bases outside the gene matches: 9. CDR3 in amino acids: CASSYSFSGGARYEQFF. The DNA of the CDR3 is TGTGCCAGCAGTTACTCGTTTAGCGGGGGGGCCAGGTATGAGCAGTTCTTC.

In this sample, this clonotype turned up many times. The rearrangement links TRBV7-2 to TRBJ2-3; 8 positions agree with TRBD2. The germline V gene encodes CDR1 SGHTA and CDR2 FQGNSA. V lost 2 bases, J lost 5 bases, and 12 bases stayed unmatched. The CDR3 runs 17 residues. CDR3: CASSLLPASGPEDTQYF. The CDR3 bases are TGTGCCAGCAGCTTACTTCCGGCTAGCGGGCCAGAAGATACGCAGTATTTT.

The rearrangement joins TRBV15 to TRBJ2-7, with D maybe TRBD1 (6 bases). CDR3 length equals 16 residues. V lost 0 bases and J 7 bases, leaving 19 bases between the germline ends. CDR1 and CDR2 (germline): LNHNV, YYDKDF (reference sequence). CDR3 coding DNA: TGTGCCACCAGCAGAGACTCGACAGGCCTCGTTAGTGAGCAGTACTTC. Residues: CATSRDSTGLVSEQYF.

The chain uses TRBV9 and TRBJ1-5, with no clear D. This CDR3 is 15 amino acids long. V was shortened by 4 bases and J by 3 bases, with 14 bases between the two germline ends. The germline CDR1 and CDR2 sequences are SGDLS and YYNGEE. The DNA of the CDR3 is TGTGCCAGCAGCCCTGTAGGGTTGGTCAATCAGCCCCAGCATTTT. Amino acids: CASSPVGLVNQPQHF.